These 8 T cell receptor beta chains share one sample of origin, sequenced in a study of T cell changes during pregnancy in multiple sclerosis. Clones were read by immunoSEQ multiplex PCR, and TCRdb kept only the in-frame ones, dropping some. This repertoire shows approximately 30,000 clones, about nine tenths found once; its top ten account for 9.5% to 15%. The sequencing here drew on CD8+ T cells from peripheral blood mononuclear cells, taken in the first trimester of pregnancy. The receptors come from a female donor with multiple sclerosis, enrolled in a pregnancy study.

Here the CDR3 DNA reads TGCAGTCACCCTGGGGGGGGAGACCAGTACTTC. Amino acids: CSHPGGGDQYF. The chain recombines TRBV20-1 with TRBJ2-5; 7 bases fit TRBD2. J gave up 10 bases and V 8 bases, and 10 bases lay outside the gene matches. CDR1 and CDR2 (germline): DFQATT, SNEGSKA (reference sequence). The CDR3 loop spans 11 amino acids.

This clone has at least ten counts. This chain uses TRBV15 with TRBJ1-1; D is possibly TRBD1 (6 bases). Deletions cut 3 bases from V and 1 base from J, with 12 bases between. CDR1 and CDR2 (germline): LNHNV, YYDKDF (reference sequence). CDR3 size: 15 residues. The CDR3 nucleotides read TGTGCCACCAGCAGGTCTGGACAGTCGAACACTGAAGCTTTCTTT. It yields the protein CATSRSGQSNTEAFF.

V and J are TRBV30 and TRBJ2-5; unclear D gene. The CDR3 contains 16 residues. CDR1 and CDR2 (germline): GTSNPN, SVGIG (reference sequence). Trimming took 2 bases from V and 5 from J, leaving 21 bases between them. This CDR3 reads CAWSTPPGEPEETQYF. Written as DNA, the CDR3 is TGTGCCTGGAGTACACCTCCGGGTGAACCCGAGGAGACCCAGTACTTC.

This chain joins TRBV27 and TRBJ2-7, with 11 bases that match TRBD2. The CDR3 has 15 amino acids. Germline V gene data show CDR1 as MNHEY and CDR2 as SMNVEV (reference sequence). J gave up 3 bases and V 4 bases, and 5 bases lay outside the gene matches. CDR3 amino acids: CASSYTSGSFYEQYF. The CDR3, as DNA: TGTGCCAGCAGTTATACTAGCGGGAGTTTCTACGAGCAGTACTTC.

This clone was seen only once. The chain has TRBV19 and TRBJ2-7, with D possibly matching TRBD2 (6 bases). The CDR3 is 16 amino acids. Germline CDR1 and CDR2: LNHDA and SQIVND (reference sequence). V lost 4 bases, J lost 5 bases, and 21 bases lay in between. The CDR3 bases are TGTGCCAGTAGTACCCTAGCGCCACCCCGCCCCGACGAGCAGTACTTC. It yields the protein CASSTLAPPRPDEQYF.

The chain employs TRBV14 and TRBJ2-1, with TRBD1 matching over 7 bases. This CDR3 is built from 16 residues. Germline V lookup: CDR1 SGHDN, CDR2 FVKESK. V shed 5 bases, J shed 1 base, and the junction held 8 bases outside the gene matches. CDR3 sequence reads: CASSKGTVVSYNEQFF. As DNA, the CDR3 is TGTGCCAGCAGCAAAGGGACAGTCGTTTCCTACAATGAGCAGTTCTTC.

The rearrangement joins TRBV7-9 to TRBJ2-7, with 12 bases that match TRBD2. J was trimmed by 2 bases and V by 5 bases; bases with no gene match: 10. Per the germline V gene, CDR1 is SEHNR and CDR2 is FQNEAQ (reference sequence). The CDR3 extends over 17 amino acids. This chain's CDR3 is CASSDTRTSGTTYEQYF. For the CDR3, the DNA is TGTGCCAGCAGCGACACCCGGACTAGCGGGACAACCTACGAGCAGTACTTC.

V gene TRBV21-1 combines with J gene TRBJ1-5; the listed D gene, TRBD1, was not tested against the DNA. TRBV21-1 has pseudogene status. This CDR3 spans 14 amino acids. The chain's CDR3 is CASQQGACNQPQHF. The CDR3 nucleotides are TGTGCCAGTCAACAGGGGGCCTGCAATCAGCCCCAGCATTTT.